This T cell receptor (beta chain) emerged from a study of cytomegalovirus exposure and HLA in healthy donors. Turning to the study itself: Among the 398 genotyped donors, 81% were placed in the Caucasian-associated ancestry cluster.

13 Jbeta primers and 60 Vbeta primers were used for the PCR. Data came from immunoSEQ multiplex PCR; TCRdb stores just in-frame clones and leaves some out. The table records approximately 97,000 clones, about 60% of them present only once. The sample was PBMCs. This receptor was obtained from a human donor in good health.

The CDR3 region has the DNA TGCGCCAGCAGTACGACAGGTCGGAGTATCGATGAGCAGTTCTTC. The encoded protein is CASSTTGRSIDEQFF. The chain couples TRBV5-1 to TRBJ2-1, with a weak D call TRBD1 (6 bases). There are 15 residues in the CDR3. V was pared by 5 bases and J by 8 bases, with 20 bases between. CDR1 and CDR2 (germline): SGHRS, YFSETQ.